This is a list of T cell receptor beta chains from one sample in a study of T cell responses to AZD1222 COVID-19 vaccine. The repertoire was sequenced with immunoSEQ multiplex PCR; TCRdb's copy has only in-frame clones and lacks some. The table records some 150,000 clones, about 93% of them present only once. The material was peripheral blood, obtained 28 days after the second AZD1222 dose. All receptors come from an adult who received the AZD1222 COVID-19 vaccine. CDR3s include the opening cysteine and the closing phenylalanine or tryptophan. D genes are given only for firm matches. Part of the rows lack a size; the others show once, few, many or a class for expanded clones.

J gene | V gene | D gene | clone size | CDR3 DNA | CDR3 protein
TRBJ2-2 | TRBV5-1 | NA | NA | TGCGCCAGCAGCCGTAACAGGGATGCGTATCCCGGGGAGCTGTTTTTT | CASSRNRDAYPGELFF
TRBJ2-7 | TRBV6-2/TRBV6-3 | TRBD2 | NA | TGTGCCAGCAGTGATGGACTAGCGGGATTGGGCTACGAGCAGTACTTC | CASSDGLAGLGYEQYF
TRBJ1-1 | TRBV30 | TRBD1 | NA | TGTGCCTGGACGGGACAGGGAAACACTGAAGCTTTCTTT | CAWTGQGNTEAFF
TRBJ2-7 | TRBV27 | NA | once | TGTGCCAGCACTTCAAGGGGTGTAGGGCGGTACGAGCAGTACTTC | CASTSRGVGRYEQYF
TRBJ2-1 | TRBV10-1 | TRBD2 | NA | TGCGCCAGCAGTGAACCTAGCGGGAGAAAAGAGCAGTTCTTC | CASSEPSGRKEQFF
TRBJ2-1 | TRBV27 | TRBD2 | once | TGTGCCAGCAGTTTTAGCGCGGGAGGCGTCAATGAGCAGTTCTTC | CASSFSAGGVNEQFF
TRBJ1-1 | TRBV27 | NA | NA | TGTGCCAGCAGTTTATTCCAGGGTACCACTGAAGCTTTCTTT | CASSLFQGTTEAFF
TRBJ2-7 | TRBV27 | NA | once | TGTGCCAGCACCACGAGGTTCAGTCGAAGCTCCTACGAGCAGTACTTC | CASTTRFSRSSYEQYF
TRBJ1-1 | TRBV12-3/TRBV12-4 | NA | NA | TGTGCCAGCAGTTGGGCAGGGAGGACTGAAGCTTTCTTT | CASSWAGRTEAFF
TRBJ2-2 | TRBV6-1 | TRBD1 | NA | TGTGCCAGCAGTGAAGTTAGACAGGGGGCGGGGACCGGGGAGCTGTTTTTT | CASSEVRQGAGTGELFF
TRBJ2-7 | TRBV7-9 | TRBD2 | NA | TGTGCCAGCAGCTTCCGGGGTCTAGCGGGAGATTCCTACGAGCAGTACTTC | CASSFRGLAGDSYEQYF
TRBJ2-6 | TRBV11-2 | NA | once | TGTGCCAGCAGCTTGACGACAGCCATCTCTGGGGCCAACGTCCTGACTTTC | CASSLTTAISGANVLTF
TRBJ1-5 | TRBV27 | TRBD1 | few | TGTGCCAGCAGTTTATCTGGCAGGGGGAGCAATCAGCCCCAGCATTTT | CASSLSGRGSNQPQHF
TRBJ1-1 | TRBV19 | NA | NA | TGTGCCAGTAGTATAAGCCCCGGCCCCGAAGCTTTCTTT | CASSISPGPEAFF
TRBJ2-7 | TRBV5-1 | NA | NA | TGCGCCAGCAGCTCCGGACAGTCCTACTCCTACGAGCAGTACTTC | CASSSGQSYSYEQYF
TRBJ2-5 | TRBV7-9 | NA | NA | TGTGCCAGCAGCCCGGCCCCCCAAGAGACCCAGTACTTC | CASSPAPQETQYF
TRBJ1-2 | TRBV9 | NA | NA | TGTGCCAGCAGCGAAAGTCACTATGGCTACACCTTC | CASSESHYGYTF
TRBJ1-2 | TRBV5-4 | NA | NA | TGTGCCAGCAGCTTGCCGGGGGGGGGTTACTATGGCTACACCTTC | CASSLPGGGYYGYTF
TRBJ1-2 | TRBV29-1 | TRBD1 | NA | TGCAGCGCCTTGGGACAGGGGGGGGCCTATGGCTACACCTTC | CSALGQGGAYGYTF
TRBJ2-2 | TRBV24-1 | TRBD1 | NA | TGTGCCACCAGGGCCCCGACGACAGGGGACACCGGGGAGCTGTTTTTT | CATRAPTTGDTGELFF
TRBJ2-3 | TRBV2 | NA | NA | TGTGCCAGCAGTTACAGGGACTCTAGCACAGATACGCAGTATTTT | CASSYRDSSTDTQYF
TRBJ2-4 | TRBV3-1/TRBV3-2 | TRBD2 | NA | TGTGCCAGCAGCCAAGATGGCGGGAGAAACATTCAGTACTTC | CASSQDGGRNIQYF
TRBJ2-7 | TRBV18 | TRBD1 | NA | TGTGCCAGCTCACCGTCGGATGTGGGACAGGGAGCCTACGAGCAGTACTTC | CASSPSDVGQGAYEQYF
TRBJ1-1 | TRBV5-6 | NA | NA | TGTGCCAGCAGTCGAAAGGAATTGGGGAGCACTGAAGCTTTCTTT | CASSRKELGSTEAFF
TRBJ2-4 | TRBV29-1 | TRBD1 | NA | TGCAGCGCTTTCTCGTCGGGACAGGGGAAAAACATTCAGTACTTC | CSAFSSGQGKNIQYF
TRBJ1-5 | TRBV12-5 | NA | NA | TGTGCTAGTGGTTTGGACGTGGGGCTAAATCAGCCCCAGCATTTT | CASGLDVGLNQPQHF
TRBJ1-1 | TRBV5-6 | NA | NA | TGTGCCAGCAGCGACGGGACTTTGGGGCGCACTGAAGCTTTCTTT | CASSDGTLGRTEAFF
TRBJ1-2 | TRBV27 | NA | NA | TGTGCCAGCAGTCTGACGTGGGTTGGGGGCTTCGGTGGCTACACCTTC | CASSLTWVGGFGGYTF
TRBJ2-7 | TRBV6-5 | NA | NA | TGTGCCAGCAAGGGGGGAAGGGGTACCTACGAGCAGTACTTC | CASKGGRGTYEQYF
TRBJ2-7 | TRBV19 | TRBD1 | NA | TGTGCCAGTAGTCTCCCAGGGGGCGAGCAGTACTTC | CASSLPGGEQYF
TRBJ1-5 | TRBV7-9 | TRBD1 | NA | TGTGCCAGCAGCCGGGACAGGGGGACCAATCAGCCCCAGCATTTT | CASSRDRGTNQPQHF
TRBJ1-2 | TRBV27 | NA | NA | TGTGCCAGCAGTTTCTCAGGGGCCTATGGCTACACCTTC | CASSFSGAYGYTF
TRBJ1-3 | TRBV10-3 | NA | few | TGTGCCACAAGAGGTGGCGGAAACACCATATATTTT | CATRGGGNTIYF
TRBJ1-2 | TRBV11-2 | NA | NA | TGTGCCAGCAGCTCCGTCCGACAGAGCCGTGGCTACACCTTC | CASSSVRQSRGYTF
TRBJ2-1 | TRBV29-1 | TRBD2 | NA | TGCAGCGTTGAAGGGCTAGCGGGAGGTGGCGCCTACAATGAGCAGTTCTTC | CSVEGLAGGGAYNEQFF
TRBJ2-2 | TRBV7-8 | TRBD2 | NA | TGTGCCAGCAGCTCCCGACTAGCGGGAGTAGCCGGGGAGCTGTTTTTT | CASSSRLAGVAGELFF
TRBJ2-1 | TRBV20-1 | TRBD2 | once | TGCAGTGCCAGTGGAGGACTAGCGGGAGTGGATGAGCAGTTCTTC | CSASGGLAGVDEQFF
TRBJ2-2 | TRBV5-4 | NA | NA | TGTGCCAGCAGCCCGGACTGGGGCGGGGAGCTGTTTTTT | CASSPDWGGELFF
TRBJ1-1 | TRBV14 | TRBD1 | once | TGTGCCAGCAGCCAGCGTAGGGACAGGGGGGCGAATGCCGAAGCTTTCTTT | CASSQRRDRGANAEAFF
TRBJ2-5 | TRBV7-2 | TRBD1 | NA | TGTGCCAGCAGCTTGGACAGGGCGGCGGAGACCCAGTACTTC | CASSLDRAAETQYF
TRBJ1-1 | TRBV6-5 | NA | few | TGTGCCAGCAGTCCCTTGATAAGGGGGAACACTGAAGCTTTCTTT | CASSPLIRGNTEAFF
TRBJ1-2 | TRBV5-6 | NA | once | TGTGCCAGCAGCTTGGTGTTGAGGGCTAACTATGGCTACACCTTC | CASSLVLRANYGYTF
TRBJ1-1 | TRBV27 | TRBD1 | NA | TGTGCCAGCAGTCCACAGGGGGGTTTCACTGAAGCTTTCTTT | CASSPQGGFTEAFF
TRBJ1-2 | TRBV3-1/TRBV3-2 | TRBD1 | NA | TGTGCCAGCAGCCAATGGGACAGGGCGGATGGCTACACCTTC | CASSQWDRADGYTF
TRBJ1-1 | TRBV5-1 | NA | NA | TGCGCCAGCAGCTTGATTCCAGGGAACACTGAAGCTTTCTTT | CASSLIPGNTEAFF
TRBJ1-1 | TRBV25-1 | NA | once | TGTGCCAGCAGTGAATATACCCCGGGGCTGGTGGCTGAAGCTTTCTTT | CASSEYTPGLVAEAFF